This T cell receptor beta chain originates from a study of spatial heterogeneity in lung cancer. This clonotype has at least ten counts. Trimming stripped 4 bases from V and 6 bases from J, with 21 bases between. CDR1 and CDR2 (germline): LGHDT, YNNKEL (reference sequence). CDR3 length: 17 amino acids. The time point is: sample taken at primary tumor resection. From tumor, nontumor lung or frozen PBMC, whole RNA was taken unsorted for sequencing. The cohort: approximately 66 early-stage, untreated non-small cell lung cancer patients. Single TCR cDNA molecules each had their own unique molecular identifier. TCRdb reanalysed the 5' RACE reads using MiXCR and keeps one entry per CDR3 protein. The sample has more than 20,000 distinct CDR3 sequences, around 4.5% seen once.

The specimen was PBMCs, collected at surgery. This sequence was found in a male donor with early-stage non-small cell lung cancer. The chain recombines TRBV3-1 with TRBJ2-2, with D perhaps being TRBD1 or TRBD2 (5 bases each). CDR3 region: CASSPATNQGRPGELFF. CDR3 DNA: TGTGCCAGCAGCCCGGCTACTAACCAGGGACGCCCCGGGGAGCTGTTTTTT.